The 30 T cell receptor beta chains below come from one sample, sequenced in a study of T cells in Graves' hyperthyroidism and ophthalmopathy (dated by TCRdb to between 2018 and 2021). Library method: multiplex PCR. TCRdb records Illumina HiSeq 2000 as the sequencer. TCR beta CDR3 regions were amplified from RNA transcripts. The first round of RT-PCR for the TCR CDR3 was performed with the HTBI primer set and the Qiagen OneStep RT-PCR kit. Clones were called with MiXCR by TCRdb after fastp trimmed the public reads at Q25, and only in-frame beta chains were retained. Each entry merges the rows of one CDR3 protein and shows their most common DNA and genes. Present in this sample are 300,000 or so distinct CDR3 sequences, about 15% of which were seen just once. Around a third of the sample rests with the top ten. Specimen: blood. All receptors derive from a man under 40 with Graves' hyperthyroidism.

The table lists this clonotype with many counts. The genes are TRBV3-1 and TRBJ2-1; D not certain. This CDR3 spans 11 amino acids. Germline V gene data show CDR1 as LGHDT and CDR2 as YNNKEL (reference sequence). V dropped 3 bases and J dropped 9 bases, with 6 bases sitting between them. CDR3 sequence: CASSQAFEQFF. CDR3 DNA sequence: TGTGCCAGCAGCCAGGCATTTGAGCAGTTCTTC.

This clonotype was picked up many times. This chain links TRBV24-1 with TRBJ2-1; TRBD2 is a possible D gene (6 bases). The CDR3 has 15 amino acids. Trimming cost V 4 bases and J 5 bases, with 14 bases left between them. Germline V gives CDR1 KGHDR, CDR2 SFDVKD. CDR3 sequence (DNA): TGTGCCACCAGTGACCCCCTCGGGGGACACAATGAGCAGTTCTTC. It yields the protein CATSDPLGGHNEQFF.

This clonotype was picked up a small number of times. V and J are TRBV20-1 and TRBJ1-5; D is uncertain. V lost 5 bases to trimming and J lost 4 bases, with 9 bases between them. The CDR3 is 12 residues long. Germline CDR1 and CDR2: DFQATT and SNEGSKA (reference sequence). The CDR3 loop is CSAEGTNQPQHF. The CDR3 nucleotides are TGCAGTGCTGAGGGCACAAATCAGCCCCAGCATTTT.

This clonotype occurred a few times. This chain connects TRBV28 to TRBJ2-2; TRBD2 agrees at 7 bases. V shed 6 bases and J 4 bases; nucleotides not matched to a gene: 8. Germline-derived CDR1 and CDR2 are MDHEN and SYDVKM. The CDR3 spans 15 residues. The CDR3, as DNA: TGTGCCAGCAGCCGCGGGGGAGGTGGCACCGGGGAGCTGTTTTTT. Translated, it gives CASSRGGGGTGELFF.

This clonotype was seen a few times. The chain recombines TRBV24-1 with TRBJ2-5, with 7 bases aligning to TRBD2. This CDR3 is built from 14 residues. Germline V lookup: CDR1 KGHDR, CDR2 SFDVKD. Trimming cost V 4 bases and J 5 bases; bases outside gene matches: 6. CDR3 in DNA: TGTGCCACCAGTGACGGGGGACTAAGGGAGACCCAGTACTTC. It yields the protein CATSDGGLRETQYF.

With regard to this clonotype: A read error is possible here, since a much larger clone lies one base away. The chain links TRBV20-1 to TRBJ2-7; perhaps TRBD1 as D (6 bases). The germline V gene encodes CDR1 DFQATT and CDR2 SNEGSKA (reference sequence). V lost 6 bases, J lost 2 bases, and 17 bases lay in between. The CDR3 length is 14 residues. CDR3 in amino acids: CSAWAGDGPYEQYF. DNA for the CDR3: TGCAGTGCATGGGCAGGGGATGGGCCCTACGAGCAGTACTTC.

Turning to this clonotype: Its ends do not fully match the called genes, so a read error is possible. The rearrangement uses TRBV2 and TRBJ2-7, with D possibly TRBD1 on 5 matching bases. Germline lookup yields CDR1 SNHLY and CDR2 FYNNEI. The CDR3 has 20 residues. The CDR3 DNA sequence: TGCGCCAGCAGTGAAGCTCATGCCCCACTTGGGCAGGGCTACGTCTACGAGCAGTACTTC. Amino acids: CASSEAHAPLGQGYVYEQYF. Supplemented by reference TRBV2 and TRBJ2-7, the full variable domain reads EPEVTQTPSHQVTQMGQEVILRCVPISNHLYFYWYRQILGQKVEFLVSFYNNEISEKSEIFDDQFSVERPDGSNFTLKIRSTKLEDSAMYFCASSEAHAPLGQGYVYEQYFGPGTRLTVT.

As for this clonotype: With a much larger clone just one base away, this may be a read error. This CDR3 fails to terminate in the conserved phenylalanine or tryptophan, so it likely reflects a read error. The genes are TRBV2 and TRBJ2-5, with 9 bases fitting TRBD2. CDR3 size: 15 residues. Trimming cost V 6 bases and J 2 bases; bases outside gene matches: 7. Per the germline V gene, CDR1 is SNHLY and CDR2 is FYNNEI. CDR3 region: CASRGSSGGQETQYL. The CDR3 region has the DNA TGTGCCAGCAGGGGGTCGAGCGGGGGGCAAGAGACCCAGTACCTC.

CDR3 residues: CASSPLAGDDEQYF. The CDR3 DNA is TGTGCCAGCAGCCCCTTAGCGGGAGACGATGAGCAGTACTTC. V gene TRBV6-1 combines with J gene TRBJ2-7, with TRBD2 matching 9 bases. The CDR3 is made up of 14 amino acids. Germline loops: CDR1 MNHNS, CDR2 SASEGT. Losses at the gene ends were 6 bases for V and 7 bases for J; bases not matched to a gene: 10.

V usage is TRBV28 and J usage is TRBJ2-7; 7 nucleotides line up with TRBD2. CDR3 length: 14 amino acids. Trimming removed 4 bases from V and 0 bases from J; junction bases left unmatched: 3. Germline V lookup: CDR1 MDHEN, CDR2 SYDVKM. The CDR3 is CASSSGGISYEQYF. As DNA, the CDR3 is TGTGCCAGCAGTTCCGGGGGGATCTCCTACGAGCAGTACTTC. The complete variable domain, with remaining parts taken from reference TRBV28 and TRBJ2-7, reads DVKVTQSSRYLVKRTGEKVFLECVQDMDHENMFWYRQDPGLGLRLIYFSYDVKMKEKGDIPEGYSVSREKKERFSLILESASTNQTSMYLCASSSGGISYEQYFGPGTRLTVT.

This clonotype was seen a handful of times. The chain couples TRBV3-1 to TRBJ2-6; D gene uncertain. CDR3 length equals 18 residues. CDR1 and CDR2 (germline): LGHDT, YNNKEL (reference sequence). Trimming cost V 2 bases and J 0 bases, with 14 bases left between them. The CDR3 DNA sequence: TGTGCCAGCAGCCAAATATTTGGTTACCGCTCTGGGGCCAACGTCCTGACTTTC. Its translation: CASSQIFGYRSGANVLTF.

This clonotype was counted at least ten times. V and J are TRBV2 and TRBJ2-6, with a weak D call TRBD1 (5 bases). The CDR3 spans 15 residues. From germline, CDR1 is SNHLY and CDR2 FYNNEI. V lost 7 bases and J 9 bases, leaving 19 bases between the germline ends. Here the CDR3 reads CASKLPNRLVNVLTF. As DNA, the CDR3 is TGTGCCAGCAAGTTACCTAACAGGTTGGTCAACGTCCTGACTTTC.

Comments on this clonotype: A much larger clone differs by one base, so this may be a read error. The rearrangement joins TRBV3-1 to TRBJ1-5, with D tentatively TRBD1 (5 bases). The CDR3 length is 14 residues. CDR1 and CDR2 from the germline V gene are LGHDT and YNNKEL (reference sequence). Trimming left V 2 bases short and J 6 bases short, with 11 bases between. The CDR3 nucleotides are TGTGCCAGCAGCCAATGGCGGGGGTTTCAGCCCCAGCATTTT. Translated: CASSQWRGFQPQHF.

The CDR3 sequence: CASSQDGAGGTYEQYF. CDR3 nucleotide sequence: TGTGCCAGCAGCCAAGATGGAGCGGGAGGAACCTACGAGCAGTACTTC. The rearrangement uses TRBV4-2 and TRBJ2-7; TRBD2 matches at 9 bases. Per germline, CDR1 LGHNA and CDR2 YNFKEQ. The CDR3 loop spans 16 amino acids. V was clipped by 0 bases and J by 2 bases; unmatched bases: 5.

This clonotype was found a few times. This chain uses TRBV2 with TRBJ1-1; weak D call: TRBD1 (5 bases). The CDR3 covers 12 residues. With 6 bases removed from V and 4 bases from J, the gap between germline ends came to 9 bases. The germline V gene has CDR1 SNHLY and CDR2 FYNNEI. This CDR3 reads CASSLQVTEAFF. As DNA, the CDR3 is TGTGCCAGCAGCTTACAGGTCACTGAAGCTTTCTTT.

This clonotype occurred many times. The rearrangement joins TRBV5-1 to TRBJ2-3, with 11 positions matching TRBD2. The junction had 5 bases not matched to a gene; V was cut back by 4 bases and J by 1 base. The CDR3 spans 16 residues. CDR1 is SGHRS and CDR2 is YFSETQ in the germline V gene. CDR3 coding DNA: TGCGCCAGCAGCCCGAGACTAGCGGGACGCACAGATACGCAGTATTTT. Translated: CASSPRLAGRTDTQYF.

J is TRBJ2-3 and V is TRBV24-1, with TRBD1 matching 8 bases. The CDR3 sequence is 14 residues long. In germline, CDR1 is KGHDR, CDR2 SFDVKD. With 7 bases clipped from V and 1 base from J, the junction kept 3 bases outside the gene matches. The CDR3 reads CATRDRGGTDTQYF. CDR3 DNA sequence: TGTGCCACCAGAGACAGGGGAGGCACAGATACGCAGTATTTT.

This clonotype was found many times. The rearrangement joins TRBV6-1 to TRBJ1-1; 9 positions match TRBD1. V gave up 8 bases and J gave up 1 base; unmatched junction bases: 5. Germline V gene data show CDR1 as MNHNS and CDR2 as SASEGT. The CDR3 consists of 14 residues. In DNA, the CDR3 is TGTGCCAGCTACAGGGGGCGTAAGAACACTGAAGCTTTCTTT. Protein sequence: CASYRGRKNTEAFF.

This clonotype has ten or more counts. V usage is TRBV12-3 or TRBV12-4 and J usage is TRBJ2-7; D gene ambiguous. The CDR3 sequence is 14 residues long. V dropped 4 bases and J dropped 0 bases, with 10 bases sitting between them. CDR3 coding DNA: TGTGCCAGCAGTTATGGTCTCAGCTCCTACGAGCAGTACTTC. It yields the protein CASSYGLSSYEQYF.

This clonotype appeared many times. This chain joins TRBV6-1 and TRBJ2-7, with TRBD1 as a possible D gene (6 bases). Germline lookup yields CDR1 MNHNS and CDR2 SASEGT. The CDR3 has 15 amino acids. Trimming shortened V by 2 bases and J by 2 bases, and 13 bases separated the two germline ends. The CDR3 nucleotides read TGTGCCAGCAGTGAATTTGGGGGCTTCACCTACGAGCAGTACTTC. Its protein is CASSEFGGFTYEQYF.

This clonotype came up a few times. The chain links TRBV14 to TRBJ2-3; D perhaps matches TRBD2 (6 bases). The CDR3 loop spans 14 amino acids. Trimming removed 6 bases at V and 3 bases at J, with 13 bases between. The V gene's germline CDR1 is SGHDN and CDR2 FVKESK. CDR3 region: CASSPVSGTDTQYF. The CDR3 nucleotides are TGTGCCAGCAGTCCCGTTAGCGGAACAGATACGCAGTATTTT. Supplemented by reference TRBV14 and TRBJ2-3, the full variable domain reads EAGVTQFPSHSVIEKGQTVTLRCDPISGHDNLYWYRRVMGKEIKFLLHFVKESKQDESGMPNNRFLAERTGGTYSTLKVQPAELEDSGVYFCASSPVSGTDTQYFGPGTRLTVL.

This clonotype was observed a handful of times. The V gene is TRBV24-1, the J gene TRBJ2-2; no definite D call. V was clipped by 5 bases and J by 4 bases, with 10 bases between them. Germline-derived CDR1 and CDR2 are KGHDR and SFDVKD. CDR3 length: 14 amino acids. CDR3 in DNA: TGTGCCACCAGTGGCCCCACGGGCACCGGGGAGCTGTTTTTT. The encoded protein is CATSGPTGTGELFF.

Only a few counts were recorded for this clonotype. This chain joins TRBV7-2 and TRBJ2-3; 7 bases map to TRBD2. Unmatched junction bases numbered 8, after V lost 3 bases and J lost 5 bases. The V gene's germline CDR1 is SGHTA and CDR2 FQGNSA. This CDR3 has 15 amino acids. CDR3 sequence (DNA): TGTGCCAGCAGCTTGGCGGGAGTTCGGGGAGATACGCAGTATTTT. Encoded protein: CASSLAGVRGDTQYF.

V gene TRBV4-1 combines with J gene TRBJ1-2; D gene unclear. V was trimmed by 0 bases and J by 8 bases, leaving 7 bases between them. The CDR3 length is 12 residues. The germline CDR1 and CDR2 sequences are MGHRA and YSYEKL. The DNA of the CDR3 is TGCGCCAGCAGCCAAGATGGACTCGGCTACACCTTC. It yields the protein CASSQDGLGYTF.

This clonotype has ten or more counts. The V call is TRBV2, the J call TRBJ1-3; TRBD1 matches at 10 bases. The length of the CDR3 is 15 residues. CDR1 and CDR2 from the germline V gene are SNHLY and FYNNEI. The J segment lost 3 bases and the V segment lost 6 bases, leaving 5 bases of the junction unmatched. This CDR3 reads CASSETGGLGNTIYF. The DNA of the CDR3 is TGTGCCAGCAGCGAGACAGGGGGCCTTGGAAACACCATATATTTT.

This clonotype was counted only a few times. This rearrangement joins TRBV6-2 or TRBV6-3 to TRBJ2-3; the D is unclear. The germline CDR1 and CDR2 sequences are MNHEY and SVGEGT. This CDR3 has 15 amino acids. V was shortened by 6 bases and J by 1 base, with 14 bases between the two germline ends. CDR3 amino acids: CASRPLSRGTDTQYF. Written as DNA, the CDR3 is TGTGCCAGCAGGCCCCTTTCTAGGGGCACAGATACGCAGTATTTT.

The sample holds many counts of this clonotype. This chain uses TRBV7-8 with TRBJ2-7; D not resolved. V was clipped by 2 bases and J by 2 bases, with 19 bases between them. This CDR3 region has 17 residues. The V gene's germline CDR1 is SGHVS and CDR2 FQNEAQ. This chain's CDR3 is CASSLLPERGVAYEQYF. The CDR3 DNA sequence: TGTGCCAGCAGCTTACTCCCCGAGAGAGGCGTAGCCTACGAGCAGTACTTC.

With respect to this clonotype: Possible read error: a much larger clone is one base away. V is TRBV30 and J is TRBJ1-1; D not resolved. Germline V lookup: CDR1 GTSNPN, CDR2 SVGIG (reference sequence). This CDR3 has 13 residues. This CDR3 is CAWGVLGLGEAFF. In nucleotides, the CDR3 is TGTGCCTGGGGTGTACTTGGCCTCGGTGAAGCTTTCTTT.

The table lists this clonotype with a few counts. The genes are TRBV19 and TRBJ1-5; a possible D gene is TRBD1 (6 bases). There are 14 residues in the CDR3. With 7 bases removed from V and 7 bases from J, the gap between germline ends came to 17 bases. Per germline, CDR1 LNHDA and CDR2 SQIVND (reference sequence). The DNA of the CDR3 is TGTGCCAGTAATGTGGCAGGGGCCACACAGCCCCAGCATTTT. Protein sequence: CASNVAGATQPQHF.

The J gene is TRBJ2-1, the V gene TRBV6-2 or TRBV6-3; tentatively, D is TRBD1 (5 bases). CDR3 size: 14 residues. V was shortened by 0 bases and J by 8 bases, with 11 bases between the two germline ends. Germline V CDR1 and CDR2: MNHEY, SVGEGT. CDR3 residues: CASSYSIRVYEQFF. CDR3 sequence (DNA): TGTGCCAGCAGTTACTCGATCAGGGTATATGAGCAGTTCTTC.